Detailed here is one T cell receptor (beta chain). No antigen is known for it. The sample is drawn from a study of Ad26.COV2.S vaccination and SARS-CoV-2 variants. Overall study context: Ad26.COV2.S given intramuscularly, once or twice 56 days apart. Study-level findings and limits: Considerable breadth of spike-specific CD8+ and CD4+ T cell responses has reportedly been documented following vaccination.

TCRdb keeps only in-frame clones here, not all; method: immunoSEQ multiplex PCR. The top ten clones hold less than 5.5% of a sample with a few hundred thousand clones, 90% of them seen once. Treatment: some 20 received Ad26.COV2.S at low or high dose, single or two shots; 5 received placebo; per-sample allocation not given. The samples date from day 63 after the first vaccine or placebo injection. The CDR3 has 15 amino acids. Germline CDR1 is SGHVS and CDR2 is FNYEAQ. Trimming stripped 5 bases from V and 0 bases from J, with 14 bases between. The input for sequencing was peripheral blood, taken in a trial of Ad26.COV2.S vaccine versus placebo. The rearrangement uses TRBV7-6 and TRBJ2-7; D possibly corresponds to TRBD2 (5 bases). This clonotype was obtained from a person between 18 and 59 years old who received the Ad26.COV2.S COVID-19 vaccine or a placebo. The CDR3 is CASSRTHSSSYEQYF. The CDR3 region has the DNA TGTGCCAGCAGCCGGACTCATTCGAGCTCCTACGAGCAGTACTTC.